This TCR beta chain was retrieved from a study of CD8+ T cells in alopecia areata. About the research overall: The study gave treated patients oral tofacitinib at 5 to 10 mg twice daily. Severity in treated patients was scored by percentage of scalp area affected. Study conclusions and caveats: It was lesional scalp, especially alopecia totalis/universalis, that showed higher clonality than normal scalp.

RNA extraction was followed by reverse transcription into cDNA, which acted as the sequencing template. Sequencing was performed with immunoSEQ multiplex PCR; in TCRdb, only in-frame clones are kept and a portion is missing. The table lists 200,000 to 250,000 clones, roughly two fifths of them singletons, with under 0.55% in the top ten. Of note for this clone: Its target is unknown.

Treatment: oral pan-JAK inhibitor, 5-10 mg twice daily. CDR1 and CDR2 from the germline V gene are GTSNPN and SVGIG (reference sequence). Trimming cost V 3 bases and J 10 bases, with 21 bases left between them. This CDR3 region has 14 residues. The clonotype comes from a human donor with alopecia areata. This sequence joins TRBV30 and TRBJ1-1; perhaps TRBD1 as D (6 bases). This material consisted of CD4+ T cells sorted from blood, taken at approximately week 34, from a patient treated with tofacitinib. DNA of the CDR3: TGTGCCTGGAGGGCTTACAGGGCCAACACTCGAGCTTTCTTT. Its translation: CAWRAYRANTRAFF.